This T cell receptor beta chain originates from a study of healthy donors' naive CD4 and CD8 T cells. Whole-study context: Donors spanned ages 20-25, 40-50 and 60-70 years, half female. Overall study results and limits: Roughly 13% of CD4/CD8 propensity variance appeared explained by V, J and CDR3 charge.

This clonotype was picked up a small number of times. The antigen is undetermined. This CDR3 is built from 15 residues. Trimming removed 1 base at V and 2 bases at J, with 12 bases between. In germline, CDR1 is SGHRS, CDR2 YFSETQ. TCR libraries were built from 450 to 650 ng of total RNA by linear amplification. MiXCR, run by TCRdb on the reads, gives a single entry per CDR3 protein. The table lists around 200,000 distinct CDR3 sequences, about four fifths of them singletons, with about 2.3% in the top ten. The clonotype was recovered from a pool of human donors in good health; the sample pools cells from several healthy donors. The gene calls are TRBV5-1 and TRBJ2-5, with a weak D call TRBD1 (6 bases). The sample comprised naive CD4+ and CD8+ T cells sorted from blood, pooled from several donors. This CDR3 is CASSLTGPLQETQYF. For the CDR3, the DNA is TGCGCCAGCAGCTTGACAGGGCCTCTACAAGAGACCCAGTACTTC.